The 25 T cell receptor beta chains below were found in one sample sequenced in a study of T cells in Graves' hyperthyroidism and ophthalmopathy (dated by TCRdb to between 2017 and 2020). The library relied on multiplex PCR. Instrument on record: Illumina HiSeq 2000. The TCR beta CDR3 regions were amplified from the RNA transcripts. For the first round of RT-PCR on the TCR CDR3, the HTBI primer set was used together with the Qiagen OneStep RT-PCR kit. In TCRdb, the public reads were trimmed at Q25 with fastp and aligned with MiXCR, with productive beta chains retained. Identical CDR3 proteins give one entry, which carries the most common genes and DNA. In this sample the table shows about 300,000 distinct CDR3 sequences, roughly 15% of which occur a single time. Almost 8% of the sample is in the top ten clones. The material sequenced was blood. All receptors derive from a woman in her 30s with Graves' hyperthyroidism that later progressed to Graves' ophthalmopathy.

Ten or more counts support this clonotype. The chain is built from TRBV12-3 or TRBV12-4 and TRBJ2-1; D is unresolved. The CDR3 has 15 residues. V lost 5 bases, J lost 6 bases, and 17 bases lay in between. The CDR3 nucleotides read TGTGCCAGCAGTCTAAGTACCCGCTTAGGCAATGAGCAGTTCTTC. It yields the protein CASSLSTRLGNEQFF.

This clonotype was detected ten times or more. This chain connects TRBV28 to TRBJ2-7; tentative D call: TRBD2 (6 bases). Germline V gives CDR1 MDHEN, CDR2 SYDVKM. The CDR3 spans 13 residues. V lost 3 bases, J lost 5 bases, and 11 bases lay in between. CDR3 nucleotide sequence: TGTGCCAGCAGTTTGGGGGGAACGGACGAGCAGTACTTC. This sequence encodes CASSLGGTDEQYF.

This clonotype came up many times. The rearrangement links TRBV29-1 to TRBJ2-3; 10 bases line up with TRBD2. Germline V gives CDR1 SQVTM, CDR2 ANQGSEA. V trimming: 5 bases; J trimming: 4 bases; junction bases outside the gene matches: 3. The CDR3 is 13 residues long. This chain's CDR3 is CSVRLAGADTQYF. For the CDR3, the DNA is TGCAGCGTTCGGCTAGCGGGAGCAGATACGCAGTATTTT.

This clonotype occurred many times. CDR3 in DNA: TGTGCCAGCTCAGAGAGAGGGAGCTATGGCTACACCTTC. Protein product: CASSERGSYGYTF. V is TRBV18 and J is TRBJ1-2; D ambiguous. This CDR3 contains 13 residues. CDR1 KGHSH and CDR2 LQKENI come from the germline V gene. Deletions cut 5 bases from V and 4 bases from J, with 11 bases between. Supplemented by reference TRBV18 and TRBJ1-2, the full variable domain reads NAGVMQNPRHLVRRRGQEARLRCSPMKGHSHVYWYRQLPEEGLKFMVYLQKENIIDESGMPKERFSAEFPKEGPSILRIQQVVRGDSAAYFCASSERGSYGYTFGSGTRLTVV.

V usage is TRBV12-3 or TRBV12-4 and J usage is TRBJ2-3, with D possibly TRBD2 on 6 matching bases. The CDR3 has 13 amino acids. V was clipped by 8 bases and J by 4 bases, with 13 bases between them. CDR3 nucleotides: TGTGCCAGCTTGGTAGCGGAGGCAGATACGCAGTATTTT. Amino acid sequence: CASLVAEADTQYF.

This clonotype has only a few counts. This chain uses TRBV6-2 or TRBV6-3 with TRBJ2-7; D gene unclear. Germline lookup yields CDR1 MNHEY and CDR2 SVGEGT. Trimming pared 3 bases from V and 3 bases from J, leaving 3 bases between. There are 11 residues in the CDR3. The CDR3 reads CASSYNYEQYF. CDR3 nucleotides: TGTGCCAGCAGTTATAACTACGAGCAGTACTTC.

The table lists this clonotype with many counts. J is TRBJ2-1 and V is TRBV20-1; TRBD2 matches 9 bases. Germline-derived CDR1 and CDR2 are DFQATT and SNEGSKA (reference sequence). The junction had 13 bases not matched to a gene; V was cut back by 3 bases and J by 4 bases. The CDR3 is made up of 17 amino acids. The CDR3 sequence is CSASSGSLAGQYNEQFF. CDR3 sequence (DNA): TGCAGTGCTAGTTCCGGGTCCCTAGCGGGACAGTACAATGAGCAGTTCTTC.

This clonotype showed up many times. The chain joins TRBV3-1 to TRBJ2-2; 10 bases fit TRBD2. The CDR3 spans 19 residues. CDR1 LGHDT and CDR2 YNNKEL come from the germline V gene (reference sequence). V lost 1 base to trimming and J lost 0 bases; unmatched junction nucleotides: 8. CDR3 loop: CASSQVVAGGPTNTGELFF. In DNA form, the CDR3 reads TGTGCCAGCAGCCAAGTCGTAGCGGGAGGCCCTACGAACACCGGGGAGCTGTTTTTT.

In this sample, this clonotype turned up many times. The chain carries TRBV20-1 and TRBJ2-5; 7 nucleotides align to TRBD2. Trimming cost V 5 bases and J 3 bases; bases outside gene matches: 6. This CDR3 is 13 amino acids long. Germline loops: CDR1 DFQATT, CDR2 SNEGSKA (reference sequence). CDR3 nucleotides: TGCAGTGCTTCACCCGGGAGGAAAGAGACCCAGTACTTC. Translation: CSASPGRKETQYF.

Ten or more counts support this clonotype. The chain employs TRBV7-2 and TRBJ2-5; possibly TRBD2 for D (5 bases). Germline loops: CDR1 SGHTA, CDR2 FQGNSA. The CDR3 runs to 15 residues. The V end was cut by 5 bases, the J end by 2 bases, with 15 bases between. Written as DNA, the CDR3 is TGTGCCAGCAGCGGAGGCGGCGGCCCTCAAGAGACCCAGTACTTC. It specifies CASSGGGGPQETQYF.

This clonotype came up many times. This rearrangement joins TRBV11-3 to TRBJ2-3, with D hard to call. Germline assignment: CDR1 SGHNT and CDR2 YENEEA. V lost 0 bases and J lost 1, with 11 bases in between. The CDR3 has 16 amino acids. As DNA, the CDR3 is TGTGCCAGCAGCTTAGATTCCGGCGGAGGCACAGATACGCAGTATTTT. It translates to CASSLDSGGGTDTQYF.

This clonotype came up once. The chain carries TRBV9 and TRBJ2-2, with D possibly being TRBD1 or TRBD2 (5 bases each). This CDR3 spans 15 amino acids. Trimming took 3 bases from V and 6 from J, leaving 15 bases between them. Germline values: CDR1 SGDLS, CDR2 YYNGEE. CDR3 residues: CASSAREGDPGELFF. In DNA form, the CDR3 reads TGTGCCAGCAGCGCCAGGGAAGGGGACCCCGGGGAGCTGTTTTTT.

This clonotype was seen at least ten times. The chain carries TRBV18 and TRBJ2-1, with TRBD1 matching 8 bases. The CDR3 has 18 amino acids. Unmatched junction bases numbered 13, after V lost 2 bases and J lost 4 bases. Germline CDR1 and CDR2: KGHSH and LQKENI. The CDR3 region has the DNA TGTGCCAGCTCACCAGTTTCATTCGCCACAGGGGGATACAATGAGCAGTTCTTC. Translation gives CASSPVSFATGGYNEQFF.

There are many counts of this clonotype. J is TRBJ2-7 and V is TRBV30; no clear D. CDR1 and CDR2 (germline): GTSNPN, SVGIG (reference sequence). Trimming took 4 bases from V and 0 from J, leaving 13 bases between them. The CDR3 contains 14 residues. The CDR3 sequence is CAWKGGRSSYEQYF. DNA of the CDR3: TGTGCCTGGAAGGGCGGAAGAAGCTCCTACGAGCAGTACTTC.

This clonotype was found many times. The chain carries TRBV20-1 and TRBJ1-2; D might be TRBD1 (5 bases). Trimming left V 7 bases short and J 2 bases short, with 11 bases between. Germline assignment: CDR1 DFQATT and CDR2 SNEGSKA (reference sequence). The CDR3 has 12 amino acids. DNA of the CDR3: TGCAGTGTGGGGGGGGGAAACTATGGCTACACCTTC. This encodes CSVGGGNYGYTF.

Ten or more counts support this clonotype. The chain uses TRBV29-1 and TRBJ2-7, with TRBD1 as a possible D gene (5 bases). Per germline, CDR1 SQVTM and CDR2 ANQGSEA. This CDR3 is 14 amino acids long. V was shortened by 6 bases and J by 3 bases, with 18 bases between the two germline ends. The CDR3 bases are TGCAGCGTGATATGGGGCGCGGAACGCTACGAGCAGTACTTC. As protein: CSVIWGAERYEQYF.

This clonotype was seen many times. This sequence joins TRBV12-3 or TRBV12-4 and TRBJ2-3; the D is unclear. The V gene lost 5 bases and the J gene lost 7 bases, with 10 bases spanning the gap. The CDR3 runs 12 residues. CDR3 DNA: TGTGCCAGCAGTCCCTCGGTCTATACGCAGTATTTT. Translating gives CASSPSVYTQYF.

Many counts were recorded for this clonotype. The chain joins TRBV6-5 to TRBJ2-3; no clear D. CDR1 MNHEY and CDR2 SVGAGI come from the germline V gene. The CDR3 spans 15 residues. The V end lost 0 bases, the J end lost 0 bases, and 7 bases lay between the germline ends. Written as DNA, the CDR3 is TGTGCCAGCAGTTACTCGGGAACTAGCACAGATACGCAGTATTTT. Its translation: CASSYSGTSTDTQYF.

In this sample, this clonotype turned up many times. The chain links TRBV6-5 to TRBJ1-1; D is undetermined. CDR1 MNHEY and CDR2 SVGAGI come from the germline V gene. This CDR3 contains 15 residues. The V gene lost 0 bases and the J gene lost 1 base, with 9 bases spanning the gap. The CDR3 sequence: CASSYSMRGNTEAFF. CDR3 in DNA: TGTGCCAGCAGTTACTCGATGCGGGGGAACACTGAAGCTTTCTTT.

This clonotype has ten or more counts. The chain combines TRBV6-6 with TRBJ2-5, with D uncertain. The ends were cut back, 2 bases at V and 4 bases at J, with 8 bases in the middle. This CDR3 region has 13 residues. The germline V gene has CDR1 MNHNY and CDR2 SVGAGI (reference sequence). Here the CDR3 reads CASSYLQTETQYF. DNA for the CDR3: TGTGCCAGCAGTTACCTACAGACAGAGACCCAGTACTTC.

The V call is TRBV9, the J call TRBJ2-7, with TRBD2 matching over 9 bases. This CDR3 has 15 amino acids. Germline CDR1 SGDLS, CDR2 YYNGEE. J gave up 4 bases and V 4 bases, and 9 bases lay outside the gene matches. The CDR3 here is CASSSGTSIMYEQYF. CDR3 bases: TGTGCCAGCAGCAGCGGGACTAGCATTATGTACGAGCAGTACTTC.

This clonotype appeared many times. The chain joins TRBV29-1 to TRBJ1-2; 7 bases align to TRBD1. The CDR3 is 12 residues long. The germline gives CDR1 SQVTM, CDR2 ANQGSEA. V was clipped by 6 bases and J by 4 bases; unmatched bases: 5. CDR3 sequence: CSVDRDLYGYTF. The CDR3, as DNA: TGCAGCGTAGACAGGGACCTCTATGGCTACACCTTC.

This clonotype was recorded a few times. A much larger clone lies a single base off, so this may be a read error. The chain uses TRBV27 and TRBJ2-1; D unclear. CDR3 length equals 11 residues. Germline CDR1 and CDR2: MNHEY and SMNVEV (reference sequence). CDR3 nucleotides: TGTGTCATAATGGCCTACAATGAGCAGTTCTTC. As protein: CVIMAYNEQFF.

This clonotype was recorded at least ten times. CDR3 nucleotides: TGTGCCAGTAGTCCCCCGGCGGGTGTACAGCCCCAGCATTTT. Amino acid sequence: CASSPPAGVQPQHF. The chain employs TRBV19 and TRBJ1-5; D unresolved. The CDR3 spans 14 residues. V gave up 5 bases and J gave up 7 bases, with 15 bases separating them. Germline V gene data show CDR1 as LNHDA and CDR2 as SQIVND (reference sequence).

About this clonotype: A much more abundant neighbour one base away suggests this may be a read error. The rearrangement uses TRBV18 and TRBJ2-5, with D hard to call. Germline CDR1 is KGHSH and CDR2 is LQKENI. V shed 3 bases and J shed 4 bases, with 18 bases lying between them. The CDR3 totals 16 residues. The CDR3 DNA is TGTGCCAGCTCACCGGTCGTCGGCACTTACCGAGAGACCCAGTACTTC. Its translation: CASSPVVGTYRETQYF. The full variable domain, rest sourced from reference TRBV18 and TRBJ2-5, is NAGVMQNPRHLVRRRGQEARLRCSPMKGHSHVYWYRQLPEEGLKFMVYLQKENIIDESGMPKERFSAEFPKEGPSILRIQQVVRGDSAAYFCASSPVVGTYRETQYFGPGTRLLVL.